Listed below are T cell receptor beta chains from one sample, sequenced in a study of tumor and adjacent non-tumor tissue in lung cancer. In TCRdb, the multiplex PCR reads were re-called with MiXCR into one record per CDR3 protein. The sample yields around 86,000 distinct CDR3 sequences, around 70% seen once. Source material: lung tumor tissue. The receptors here all came from a woman between 40 and 55 years old with non-small cell lung cancer. The CDR3 runs from the conserved cysteine through the conserved F or W. A D gene is named only where the DNA matches it firmly. Size is omitted from some rows. Given values are once, few, many or a class for expanded clones.

d_call j_call v_call clone_size cdr3_aa cdr3_nt
NA TRBJ2-3 TRBV20-1 many CSAHSTTKSTDTQYF TGCAGTGCTCATTCTACAACCAAAAGCACAGATACGCAGTATTTT
TRBD1 TRBJ2-3 TRBV11-2 NA CASSLGLPGQGDTDTQYF TGTGCCAGCAGCCTGGGTTTGCCGGGACAGGGTGATACAGATACGCAGTATTTT
NA TRBJ1-2 TRBV6-5 NA CANSCGAGSDYDYTF TGTGCCAACAGTTGCGGGGCAGGGTCTGACTATGACTACACCTTC
NA TRBJ1-1 TRBV5-4 NA CASDWGRGRTEAFF TGTGCCAGCGACTGGGGACGAGGGAGGACTGAAGCTTTCTTT
NA TRBJ2-1 TRBV7-9 NA CAGSLGGYGSIEQFF TGTGCCGGCAGCTTAGGGGGATACGGGAGCATTGAGCAGTTCTTC
TRBD2 TRBJ2-3 TRBV4-1 once CASRQGRRTSTDTQYF TGCGCCAGCAGACAAGGCCGGAGGACTAGCACGGATACGCAGTATTTT
NA TRBJ2-3 TRBV6-2/TRBV6-3 NA CASSYYGVSTVTQYF TGTGCCAGCAGTTACTATGGGGTTAGCACAGTTACGCAGTATTTT
NA TRBJ2-7 TRBV11-2 NA CTSRLDPQRSYEQYF TGTACCAGCAGATTAGATCCTCAGAGGTCCTACGAGCAGTACTTC
NA TRBJ2-3 TRBV11-2 NA CASSLESGWPTDTQYF TGTGCCAGCAGCTTAGAGTCCGGGTGGCCCACAGATACGCAGTATTTT
TRBD2 TRBJ2-7 TRBV11-2 few CTNSHPGTSGYGQYF TGTACCAACAGCCACCCCGGGACTAGCGGATACGGGCAGTACTTC
NA TRBJ2-3 TRBV4-2 NA CASSQDLVTSRSTDTQYF TGTGCCAGCAGCCAAGATCTGGTAACTAGCCGTTCCACAGATACGCAGTATTTT
NA TRBJ2-4 TRBV4-1 NA CASRQRVADAKNIQYF TGCGCCAGCCGCCAGAGGGTAGCGGATGCCAAAAACATTCAGTACTTC